Listed here is a single TCR beta chain. Authors' processing steps: Nucleated cell counts were estimated from reference gene primer amplification. Assay: immunoSEQ multiplex PCR; the TCRdb copy retains only in-frame clones and omits some. That table is the source of V, J and clone size, and D and trimming were worked out from the DNA. The table lists 95,000 to 150,000 clones, roughly 82% of them singletons, with around 5% in the top ten. This sample is part of a study of blood T cell repertoires in COVID-19. Sequencing was carried out using peripheral blood. The clonotype originates from a human donor in a cohort sampled during active COVID-19.

This CDR3 is CASSHQGPYGYTF. CDR3 nucleotide sequence: TGTGCCAGCAGTCATCAGGGGCCCTATGGCTACACCTTC. The chain recombines TRBV7-2 with TRBJ1-2; perhaps TRBD1 as D (6 bases). CDR3 length: 13 amino acids. V dropped 6 bases and J dropped 4 bases, with 12 bases sitting between them. Germline CDR1 reads SGHTA; CDR2 reads FQGNSA.